These 21 T cell receptor beta chains were all obtained from the same sample, sequenced in a study of control samples from healthy donors and cancer patients. Assay: immunoSEQ multiplex PCR; the TCRdb copy retains only in-frame clones and omits some. Of around 140,000 clones listed, roughly 86% are singletons. The sequenced sample consisted of PBMCs. Receptor source: a man aged 45-60 years with head and neck cancer.

The chain has TRBV2 and TRBJ2-1; 8 positions match TRBD2. The CDR3 loop spans 14 amino acids. The germline V gene encodes CDR1 SNHLY and CDR2 FYNNEI. The trim removed 1 base at V and 6 bases at J, leaving 2 bases unmatched. DNA of the CDR3: TGTGCCAGCAGTGAAGGGACTAGCACCAATGAGCAGTTCTTC. Protein product: CASSEGTSTNEQFF.

The chain joins TRBV6-5 to TRBJ1-2; a possible D gene is TRBD1 (5 bases). V lost 6 bases to trimming and J lost 5 bases, with 19 bases between them. Germline CDR1 reads MNHEY; CDR2 reads SVGAGI. The length of the CDR3 is 15 residues. The CDR3 bases are TGTGCCAGCAGGACAGCGTGGGGGGAGGGGTATGGCTACACCTTC. Residues: CASRTAWGEGYGYTF.

The chain joins TRBV4-1 to TRBJ1-4, with a weak D call TRBD1 (6 bases). CDR1 and CDR2 (germline): MGHRA, YSYEKL. This CDR3 is built from 14 residues. Between the trimmed V and J ends, which lost 6 bases and 6 bases, there was a span of 14 bases. As DNA, the CDR3 is TGCGCCAGCAGATTACAGGGCTTGCATGAAAAACTGTTTTTT. Translating gives CASRLQGLHEKLFF.

The CDR3 is CASSTTNYGYTF. For the CDR3, the DNA is TGTGCCAGCAGTACAACTAACTATGGCTACACCTTC. The chain uses TRBV28 and TRBJ1-2; D is uncertain. The CDR3 consists of 12 residues. Germline V gene data show CDR1 as MDHEN and CDR2 as SYDVKM. V was pared by 5 bases and J by 0 bases, with 4 bases between.

The rearrangement joins TRBV28 to TRBJ2-6; 8 bases are shared with TRBD1. Germline loops: CDR1 MDHEN, CDR2 SYDVKM. The V gene end was trimmed by 5 bases and the J gene end by 4 bases; junction bases not matched to a gene: 4. This CDR3 is built from 15 residues. The CDR3 DNA sequence: TGTGCCAGCAGTCCGGGACAGGCCGGGGCCAACGTCCTGACTTTC. Translated: CASSPGQAGANVLTF.

The rearrangement uses TRBV9 and TRBJ2-5; D unresolved. Germline-derived CDR1 and CDR2 are SGDLS and YYNGEE. The CDR3 is 13 amino acids. The ends were cut back, 3 bases at V and 5 bases at J, with 11 bases in the middle. In nucleotides, the CDR3 is TGTGCCAGCAGCGAGGGTTTATGGGAGACCCAGTACTTC. Amino acid sequence: CASSEGLWETQYF.

This clone was seen a few times. The V and J genes are TRBV7-9 and TRBJ2-2; TRBD2 aligns across 9 bases. The CDR3 consists of 16 residues. Germline CDR1 and CDR2: SEHNR and FQNEAQ (reference sequence). The V and J ends lost 2 bases and 6 bases, in that order; junction bases with no gene match: 7. The CDR3: CASSLIAGEIAGELFF. CDR3 coding DNA: TGTGCCAGCAGCTTAATAGCGGGAGAGATCGCCGGGGAGCTGTTTTTT.

This clone was found once. The CDR3 DNA follows: TGTGCCAGCAGCTTAGTTGGCCAGGGCTTGTGGAATAAGCAATACGAGCAGTACTTC. Its protein is CASSLVGQGLWNKQYEQYF. The rearrangement joins TRBV7-9 to TRBJ2-7; perhaps TRBD1 as D (5 bases). Germline V gene data show CDR1 as SEHNR and CDR2 as FQNEAQ (reference sequence). Trimming took 1 base from V and 4 from J, leaving 26 bases between them. The CDR3 has 19 amino acids.

V and J are TRBV9 and TRBJ2-1; D is ambiguous. Trimming cost V 5 bases and J 9 bases, with 15 bases left between them. Germline V gives CDR1 SGDLS, CDR2 YYNGEE. This CDR3 region has 13 residues. CDR3 bases: TGTGCCAGCAGAAAAGGGTTGTATGGTGAGCAGTTCTTC. Protein product: CASRKGLYGEQFF.

The V call is TRBV19, the J call TRBJ1-5; 7 bases are shared with TRBD1. The CDR3 is made up of 15 amino acids. The V gene end was trimmed by 7 bases and the J gene end by 7 bases; junction bases not matched to a gene: 13. Germline V lookup: CDR1 LNHDA, CDR2 SQIVND (reference sequence). The CDR3 DNA reads TGTGCCAGTACGCTCCAATCCAGGGGGAAGCAGCCCCAGCATTTT. This codes for CASTLQSRGKQPQHF.

This clone was seen once. V gene TRBV6-5 combines with J gene TRBJ2-1; TRBD2 aligns across 13 bases. The CDR3 runs to 15 residues. Germline V gene sequence: CDR1 MNHEY, CDR2 SVGAGI. J was trimmed by 9 bases and V by 6 bases; bases with no gene match: 8. The CDR3 region is CASSPGTSGIFEQFF. CDR3 nucleotide sequence: TGTGCCAGCAGCCCCGGGACTAGCGGGATTTTTGAGCAGTTCTTC.

The chain is built from TRBV5-5 and TRBJ1-1; D gene unclear. CDR1 is SGHKS, CDR2 YYEKEE, per germline (reference sequence). The length of the CDR3 is 15 residues. Trimming took off 5 bases at V and 1 base at J, with 15 bases between the two ends. CDR3 protein: CASSPIGVANTEAFF. The CDR3 DNA reads as TGTGCCAGCAGTCCGATCGGGGTCGCGAACACTGAAGCTTTCTTT.

The genes are TRBV19 and TRBJ2-7; D is unclear. Looked up from germline, CDR1 is LNHDA and CDR2 is SQIVND (reference sequence). V lost 5 bases and J 0 bases, leaving 8 bases between the germline ends. This CDR3 has 13 amino acids. This CDR3 is CASSVESSYEQYF. Written as DNA, the CDR3 is TGTGCCAGTAGTGTCGAATCCTCCTACGAGCAGTACTTC.

In this sample, this clone turned up a few times. The chain uses TRBV10-3 and TRBJ1-2, with TRBD1 matching 10 bases. The CDR3 has 13 residues. The germline gives CDR1 ENHRY, CDR2 SYGVKD. V shed 7 bases and J 3 bases; nucleotides not matched to a gene: 2. The CDR3 protein is CAIKGQGDYGYTF. The CDR3 region has the DNA TGTGCCATCAAAGGACAGGGGGACTATGGCTACACCTTC.

The chain uses TRBV29-1 and TRBJ2-1; D unresolved. This CDR3 is built from 16 residues. Trimming stripped 4 bases from V and 0 bases from J, with 16 bases between. Germline CDR1 SQVTM, CDR2 ANQGSEA. Written as DNA, the CDR3 is TGCAGCGTTGTTATTTCCACGACGGTCTCCTACAATGAGCAGTTCTTC. It codes for CSVVISTTVSYNEQFF.

The chain links TRBV6-6 to TRBJ1-1; D might be TRBD1 (6 bases). V shed 6 bases and J shed 4 bases, with 15 bases lying between them. This CDR3 contains 14 residues. Germline CDR1 is MNHNY and CDR2 is SVGAGI (reference sequence). This CDR3 is CASSLRQVGTEAFF. Here the CDR3 DNA reads TGTGCCAGCAGCCTCCGACAGGTCGGCACTGAAGCTTTCTTT.

CDR3 amino acids: CASSLVRGGPYNEQFF. The CDR3 nucleotides are TGTGCCAGCAGCTTAGTGCGGGGGGGCCCCTACAATGAGCAGTTCTTC. The V gene is TRBV11-2, the J gene TRBJ2-1; 9 nucleotides line up with TRBD2. Looked up from germline, CDR1 is SGHAT and CDR2 is FQNNGV. CDR3 length equals 16 residues. V gave up 1 base and J gave up 2 bases; unmatched junction bases: 3.

The gene calls are TRBV18 and TRBJ1-2; tentative D call: TRBD1 (5 bases). The germline V and J ends were trimmed by 4 bases and 7 bases, with 10 bases remaining between them. Per germline, CDR1 KGHSH and CDR2 LQKENI. CDR3 length equals 12 residues. CDR3 in amino acids: CASSLGTSGYTF. CDR3 bases: TGTGCCAGCTCACTCGGGACGTCTGGCTACACCTTC.

The chain is built from TRBV18 and TRBJ2-7; TRBD2 might be the D (6 bases). Germline V gene data show CDR1 as KGHSH and CDR2 as LQKENI. V was cut by 3 bases and J by 0 bases, with 9 bases left in between. This CDR3 spans 14 amino acids. The CDR3 is CASSPAGFSYEQYF. The DNA for the CDR3 is TGTGCCAGCTCACCGGCGGGGTTCTCCTACGAGCAGTACTTC.

The chain joins TRBV5-1 to TRBJ1-3, with D perhaps matching TRBD1 (5 bases). The V gene's germline CDR1 is SGHRS and CDR2 YFSETQ. This CDR3 region has 17 residues. V was cut by 4 bases and J by 3 bases, with 20 bases left in between. The CDR3 loop is CASSVGPRSRNGNTIYF. The CDR3, as DNA: TGCGCCAGCAGCGTGGGACCCAGGAGCCGGAATGGAAACACCATATATTTT.

The table lists this clone with a count of one. J is TRBJ2-7 and V is TRBV10-3; 8 bases are shared with TRBD1. V dropped 6 bases and J dropped 1; count of bases not matched to a gene: 5. Germline-derived CDR1 and CDR2 are ENHRY and SYGVKD. The CDR3 loop spans 14 amino acids. The CDR3 sequence: CAISLGQESYEQYF. For the CDR3, the DNA is TGTGCCATCAGCTTGGGACAGGAGTCCTACGAGCAGTACTTC.